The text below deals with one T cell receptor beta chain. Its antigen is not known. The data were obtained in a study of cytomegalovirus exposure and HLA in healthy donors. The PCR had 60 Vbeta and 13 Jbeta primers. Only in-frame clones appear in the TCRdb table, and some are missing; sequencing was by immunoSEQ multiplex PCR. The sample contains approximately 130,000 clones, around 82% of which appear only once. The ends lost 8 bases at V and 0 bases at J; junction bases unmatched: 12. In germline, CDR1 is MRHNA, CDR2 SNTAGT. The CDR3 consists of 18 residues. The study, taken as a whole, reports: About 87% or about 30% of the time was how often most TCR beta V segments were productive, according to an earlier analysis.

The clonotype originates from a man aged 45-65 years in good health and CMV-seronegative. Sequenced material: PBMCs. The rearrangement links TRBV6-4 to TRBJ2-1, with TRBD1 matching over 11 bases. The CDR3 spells CASSRTGGLLSSYNEQFF. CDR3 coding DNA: TGTGCCAGCTCGCGGACAGGGGGCCTCCTGAGCTCCTACAATGAGCAGTTCTTC.